The 28 T cell receptor beta chains below all came from one sample that was sequenced in a study of tumor-infiltrating lymphocytes in primary liver carcinoma. TCR beta cDNA was prepared out of around 460 ng total RNA by means of a constant-region primer. Three rounds of nested multiplex PCR with slightly modified ARM-PCR produced TCR beta libraries. Two initial PCR rounds of around 9 cycles each paired TRBV1-TRBV30 forward primers with a C-beta reverse primer. TCRdb fed the multiplex PCR reads into MiXCR, producing one record per CDR3 protein. The sample shows 55,000 or so distinct CDR3 sequences, less than 75% of them seen only once. Between roughly 20 and 31 mg of unsorted bulk tissue served as the source from which RNA and DNA were co-extracted. The sequenced sample consisted of liver tumor tissue from sampling region 2. Subset in this sample: tumor region T2, inferior pole. The receptors stem from a man between 35 and 55 years old with primary liver carcinoma and hepatitis B virus infection.

With respect to this clonotype: The junction does not match germline at one end; this may be a read error. The V call is TRBV4-1, the J call TRBJ2-6; D is perhaps TRBD1 or TRBD2 (6 bases each). Germline V lookup: CDR1 MGHRA, CDR2 YSYEKL. The CDR3 is 18 residues long. CDR3 residues: CTSSRGILELSGANVLTF. DNA of the CDR3: TGCACCAGCAGTCGAGGGATCCTCGAACTGTCGGGGGCCAACGTCCTGACATTC.

Note on this clonotype: An end of the junction differs from the germline gene, which may be a read error. The V and J genes are TRBV11-2 and TRBJ2-3, with 12 bases identical to TRBD2. Germline CDR1 reads SGHAT; CDR2 reads FQNNGV. The length of the CDR3 is 15 residues. CDR3 DNA: TGTGCAAGCAGCTTGACTAGCGGGAGCACAGATACGATGTGTTTT. Residues: CASSLTSGSTDTMCF.

In regard to this clonotype: One end of the junction is discordant with germline, which a read error may explain. The chain uses TRBV11-2 and TRBJ2-7, with D possibly matching TRBD1 (5 bases). This CDR3 comprises 14 residues. Germline CDR1 and CDR2: SGHAT and FQNNGV. CDR3 DNA: TGTGCCAGTAGCTTAGGTCCGGCAGGGCACGAGGAGTACTTC. The encoded protein is CASSLGPAGHEEYF.

As for this clonotype: The junction and the germline gene differ at one end; a read error may be behind it. CDR3 sequence: CANSLWGGADIAKNIQFF. The CDR3, as DNA: TGTGCCAACAGTCTATGGGGTGGGGCGGACATAGCCAAAAACATTCAGTTCTTC. The V gene is TRBV12-3 or TRBV12-4, the J gene TRBJ2-4, with D maybe TRBD1 (5 bases). The tail of the sequence fits TRBJ2-1 better, so the J call may be wrong. The CDR3 is 18 amino acids.

About this clonotype itself: Given the absence of the conserved phenylalanine or tryptophan at the CDR3 end, a read error is likely. The chain employs TRBV10-3 and TRBJ2-2; D may be TRBD1 or TRBD2 (5 bases each). V lost 6 bases to trimming and J lost 3 bases, with 11 bases between them. The V gene's germline CDR1 is ENHRY and CDR2 SYGVKD. This CDR3 contains 14 residues. CDR3 DNA sequence: TGTGCCATCAGGGAATGGGACGACACCGGGGAGCTGTTTTCT. The encoded protein is CAIREWDDTGELFS.

Regarding this clonotype: One end of the junction fails to match germline, which may point to a read error. The chain couples TRBV6-5 to TRBJ2-7, with TRBD2 matching over 10 bases. The V gene's germline CDR1 is MNHEY and CDR2 SVGAGI. This CDR3 is built from 14 residues. CDR3 nucleotide sequence: TGTGTCAGCAGTTCTTCAGCGGGAGGGGGCGAGCAGCACTTC. Translated: CVSSSSAGGGEQHF.

To note about this clonotype: Relative to the germline gene, one junction end is altered; a read error may explain this. The chain couples TRBV6-6 to TRBJ2-7; D tentatively reads TRBD1 or TRBD2 (6 bases each). The CDR3 spans 16 residues. In germline, CDR1 is MNHNY, CDR2 SVGAGI (reference sequence). The CDR3 bases are TGTGCCAGCAGTTACCTAGGAAGGGGGGTTACCTACGAGCAGTATTTC. This codes for CASSYLGRGVTYEQYF.

Worth noting for this clonotype: The conserved phenylalanine or tryptophan is not found at the CDR3 terminus, so this likely reflects a read error. No DNA is shown, since the ends of the CDR3 on it are uncertain; the CDR3 is the one TCRdb lists. CDR3 sequence reads: CASSQGDRNYGYSY. The V gene is TRBV4-1, the J gene TRBJ1-2; the table gives TRBD1 as D, unverified against the DNA. Both ends counted, the CDR3 spans 14 residues. Germline CDR1 MGHRA, CDR2 YSYEKL.

Details on this clonotype: The junction differs from germline at one of its ends, possibly a read error. The rearrangement links TRBV5-5 to TRBJ1-2; possible D gene TRBD1, 6 bases. The CDR3 runs 16 residues. The germline V gene encodes CDR1 SGHKS and CDR2 YYEKEE (reference sequence). The CDR3 DNA sequence: TGTGCCAGCAGCCCTCACCCGGACAGAACTAACTATGGCTATGCCTTC. Its protein product is CASSPHPDRTNYGYAF.

With regard to this clonotype: Since a much larger clone is just one base distant, this may be a read error. The J gene is TRBJ2-7, the V gene TRBV7-9; 8 bases map to TRBD2. CDR1 SEHNR and CDR2 FQNEAQ come from the germline V gene (reference sequence). This CDR3 is built from 15 residues. The CDR3 DNA reads as TGTGCCAGCAACTTAGAACCGGGAGGGCCAAGGGAGCAGTACTTC. Amino acids: CASNLEPGGPREQYF.

J is TRBJ2-7 and V is TRBV11-2; 7 bases align to TRBD1. V lost 5 bases to trimming and J lost 8 bases; unmatched junction nucleotides: 15. This CDR3 is 15 amino acids long. Germline CDR1 SGHAT, CDR2 FQNNGV. DNA for the CDR3: TGTGCCAGCAGCCCAAATCCGGGACAGTCCCACAAGCAGTACTTC. Residues: CASSPNPGQSHKQYF.

This clonotype occurred once. The junction shows a germline mismatch at one end, possibly a read error. Here the CDR3 DNA reads TGTGCCAGTAGTTTAACGCTTGAGGGGACCCAGTACTTC. Its protein is CASSLTLEGTQYF. This chain links TRBV12-3 or TRBV12-4 with TRBJ2-5; a possible D gene is TRBD2 (5 bases). The CDR3 loop spans 13 amino acids.

As concerns this clonotype: Sequence at one end of the junction differs from germline and may be a read error. The chain carries TRBV2 and TRBJ2-2; TRBD2 might be the D (6 bases). The CDR3 is made up of 15 amino acids. Germline V gene data show CDR1 as SNHLY and CDR2 as FYNNEI. Written as DNA, the CDR3 is TGTGCCAGCAGTGAAGAGGAGACGGGACTTTCGGAGCCGTTTTTT. This translates into CASSEEETGLSEPFF.

A note on this clonotype: A junction boundary mismatches the germline segment, possibly from a read error. V is TRBV7-9 and J is TRBJ1-2; D is unresolved. Germline CDR1 SEHNR, CDR2 FQNEAQ (reference sequence). This CDR3 has 15 amino acids. The CDR3, as DNA: TGTGCCAGCAGCGAGGGAGGCGTCTCTGGCTATGGCTTCAGCTTC. It encodes CASSEGGVSGYGFSF. Filled out from reference TRBV7-9 and TRBJ1-2, the complete variable domain reads DTGVSQNPRHKITKRGQNVTFRCDPISEHNRLYWYRQTLGQGPEFLTYFQNEAQLEKSRLLSDRFSAERPKGSFSTLEIQRTEQGDSAMYLCASSEGGVSGYGFSFGSGTRLTVV.

Here the CDR3 DNA reads TGTGCCAGCAACCAAAGTCCTGGCGGGAAAGAGACCCAGTACTTC. It codes for CASNQSPGGKETQYF. The genes are TRBV11-2 and TRBJ2-5, with D perhaps TRBD2 (6 bases). V gave up 7 bases and J gave up 3 bases, with 18 bases separating them. The CDR3 consists of 15 residues. Germline V gene data show CDR1 as SGHAT and CDR2 as FQNNGV.

There are many counts of this clonotype. Here the CDR3 reads CASSFDKNYGYTF. The CDR3 nucleotides read TGCGCCAGCAGTTTTGACAAAAACTATGGCTACACCTTC. The V gene is TRBV5-1, the J gene TRBJ1-2; D unclear. Germline-derived CDR1 and CDR2 are SGHRS and YFSETQ. CDR3 size: 13 residues. V shed 5 bases and J shed 2 bases, with 10 bases lying between them.

The chain has TRBV5-1 and TRBJ2-7; no clear D. The CDR3 runs 13 residues. CDR1 is SGHRS, CDR2 YFSETQ, per germline. Trimming cost V 2 bases and J 6 bases, with 12 bases left between them. The CDR3 DNA is TGCGCCAGCAGCTTATATGTCGGTTCCGAGCAGTACTTC. This translates into CASSLYVGSEQYF.

Note on this clonotype: A read error may produce the germline difference seen at one junction end. The genes are TRBV11-2 and TRBJ2-7; D tentatively fits TRBD1 or TRBD2 (5 bases each). Gene TRBJ2-1 matches the end of the DNA better, so the J call may be wrong. The CDR3 has 16 residues. The germline CDR1 and CDR2 sequences are SGHAT and FQNNGV. The CDR3 DNA reads TGTGTCAGCAGCTTTCATGGGGGTCAAAGTTCCTACGAGCAGTTCTTC. Its protein product is CVSSFHGGQSSYEQFF.

The rearrangement links TRBV10-3 to TRBJ2-1, with TRBD2 as a possible D gene (5 bases). Trimming removed 10 bases at V and 5 bases at J, with 24 bases between. CDR1 is ENHRY and CDR2 is SYGVKD in the germline V gene. The CDR3 contains 16 residues. CDR3 in DNA: TGTGCCACTTTATACTCACCCTTCGGGATTAACAATGAGCAGTTCTTC. Protein product: CATLYSPFGINNEQFF.

Concerning this clonotype: A read error is likely, as this CDR3 ends without the conserved phenylalanine or tryptophan. The chain is built from TRBV6-5 and TRBJ2-3, with 7 bases that match TRBD2. This CDR3 spans 14 amino acids. Germline V gene sequence: CDR1 MNHEY, CDR2 SVGAGI. The junction had 4 bases not matched to a gene; V was cut back by 3 bases and J by 4 bases. The DNA for the CDR3 is TGTGCCAGCAGTTATGCGGGAGTCGCAGATACGCAGTATTTG. It codes for CASSYAGVADTQYL.

This clonotype is classed as medium-sized (0.01 to 0.1%). The V gene is TRBV29-1, the J gene TRBJ2-2; 8 positions match TRBD2. This CDR3 has 14 residues. V trimming: 5 bases; J trimming: 2 bases; junction bases outside the gene matches: 4. Germline V gene sequence: CDR1 SQVTM, CDR2 ANQGSEA. CDR3 bases: TGCAGCGTTACACTAGCGGCTAACACCGGGGAGCTGTTTTTT. This codes for CSVTLAANTGELFF.

This clonotype was seen a single time. Because it lacks the conserved phenylalanine or tryptophan at the end, this CDR3 is likely a read error. V and J are TRBV14 and TRBJ2-1; the D gene is possibly TRBD1 (6 bases). The CDR3 totals 16 residues. Germline V lookup: CDR1 SGHDN, CDR2 FVKESK. Trimming removed 0 bases at V and 4 bases at J, with 13 bases between. The CDR3 coding sequence is TGTGCCAGCAGCCAAGATTTCGGACAGAGTTACAATGAGCAGTTCTTG. This translates into CASSQDFGQSYNEQFL.

The chain links TRBV11-2 to TRBJ2-7; 7 nucleotides match TRBD1. CDR3 size: 15 residues. V lost 5 bases, J lost 1 base, and 8 bases stayed unmatched. CDR1 SGHAT and CDR2 FQNNGV come from the germline V gene. The CDR3 spells CASSINKGQSYEQYF. The CDR3 DNA sequence: TGTGCCAGCAGCATAAATAAGGGACAGTCCTACGAGCAGTACTTC.

This clonotype was counted at least ten times. This chain links TRBV11-2 with TRBJ2-3; possibly TRBD2 for D (6 bases). Trimming cost V 0 bases and J 1 base, with 14 bases left between them. Germline V gene sequence: CDR1 SGHAT, CDR2 FQNNGV. The CDR3 contains 17 residues. This CDR3 is CASSLDPGETRTDTQYF. CDR3 DNA: TGTGCCAGCAGCTTAGATCCGGGGGAGACTCGCACAGATACGCAGTATTTT.

This clonotype was recorded at least ten times. The gene calls are TRBV6-5 and TRBJ2-3; TRBD1 matches at 9 bases. V was clipped by 0 bases and J by 5 bases; unmatched bases: 3. The CDR3 is 15 residues long. Germline CDR1 MNHEY, CDR2 SVGAGI. The CDR3 nucleotides are TGTGCCAGCAGTTACTCAGGGACAGGGCAAGATACGCAGTATTTT. This translates into CASSYSGTGQDTQYF.

This clonotype was seen once. This chain connects TRBV6-1 to TRBJ1-1; possible D gene TRBD1, 5 bases. In germline, CDR1 is MNHNS, CDR2 SASEGT. Deletions cut 7 bases from V and 5 bases from J, with 14 bases between. The CDR3 is 13 residues long. This CDR3 is CASNLYRNTEAFF. CDR3 bases: TGTGCCAGCAACCTTTACAGGAATACTGAAGCTTTCTTT.

There are many counts of this clonotype. The chain is built from TRBV6-1 and TRBJ1-2; TRBD1 aligns across 11 bases. The CDR3 consists of 13 residues. V was pared by 6 bases and J by 8 bases, with 5 bases of the junction left unmatched. From germline, CDR1 is MNHNS and CDR2 SASEGT. The CDR3: CASREDRGQGYTF. DNA for the CDR3: TGTGCCAGCAGAGAGGACAGGGGGCAGGGCTACACCTTC.

Comments on this clonotype: A read error may explain this, as a much larger clone is one base away. The chain links TRBV11-2 to TRBJ2-7, with 9 bases aligning to TRBD2. Losses at the gene ends were 3 bases for V and 0 bases for J; bases not matched to a gene: 6. This CDR3 is built from 16 residues. Germline V gene sequence: CDR1 SGHAT, CDR2 FQNNGV. The CDR3 spells CASSLRSSGVSYEQYF. CDR3 nucleotide sequence: TGTGCCAGCAGCTTGCGGTCTAGCGGGGTCTCCTACGAGCAGTACTTC.